Shown below are 17 T cell receptor beta chains from a single sample sequenced in a study of Ad26.COV2.S vaccination and SARS-CoV-2 variants (dated by TCRdb to 2020 to 2023). Library method: the immunoSEQ multiplex PCR assay. The immuneACCESS repertoire file appears here via TCRdb, limited to in-frame rearrangements. These files lack a portion of the clones; in checked studies, under half of the deficit traces to unresolved V genes, and the cause of the others is not known. Across this sample there are some 450,000 clones, with roughly 87% seen only once. Of the sample, less than 5.5% is held by the ten largest clones. The label giving this sample's treatment or condition can be read as: roughly 20 received Ad26.COV2.S at low or high dose, single or two shots; a few received placebo; per-sample allocation not given. For vaccine and placebo recipients, the sequenced repertoires came from samples collected on day 63 after the first injection.

The sequencing here drew on peripheral blood, taken in a trial of Ad26.COV2.S vaccine versus placebo. Receptor source: a person between 18 and 59 years old who received the Ad26.COV2.S COVID-19 vaccine or a placebo.

The V call is TRBV28, the J call TRBJ1-6; D call uncertain. The germline gives CDR1 MDHEN, CDR2 SYDVKM. The V and J ends lost 3 bases and 6 bases respectively, with 12 bases between them. The CDR3 covers 15 residues. The CDR3: CASSLFRQSNSPLHF. The CDR3, as DNA: TGTGCCAGCAGTTTGTTTCGGCAGTCTAATTCACCCCTCCACTTT.

The genes are TRBV7-2 and TRBJ1-2, with D hard to call. The CDR3 contains 16 residues. V lost 0 bases and J lost 0, with 11 bases in between. The germline V gene has CDR1 SGHTA and CDR2 FQGNSA. CDR3 nucleotide sequence: TGTGCCAGCAGCTTAGCCCCGCCCGGATCTAACTATGGCTACACCTTC. It yields the protein CASSLAPPGSNYGYTF.

DNA of the CDR3: TGTGCCAGCACTGGGACTAGCGGCTCCTACAATGAGCAGTTCTTC. Amino acids: CASTGTSGSYNEQFF. This chain uses TRBV14 with TRBJ2-1; TRBD2 aligns across 11 bases. The CDR3 sequence is 15 residues long. The J segment lost 0 bases and the V segment lost 7 bases, leaving 2 bases of the junction unmatched. The germline CDR1 and CDR2 sequences are SGHDN and FVKESK.

This clone was picked up a small number of times. The chain has TRBV2 and TRBJ2-3; 8 bases fit TRBD2. The CDR3 spans 14 residues. The germline V gene encodes CDR1 SNHLY and CDR2 FYNNEI. Losses at the gene ends were 7 bases for V and 6 bases for J; bases not matched to a gene: 9. The CDR3 protein is CASTPTSAGDTQYF. The CDR3 nucleotides are TGTGCCAGCACCCCGACTAGCGCTGGGGATACGCAGTATTTT.

A single count supports this clone. The chain couples TRBV5-4 to TRBJ2-7, with D possibly matching TRBD1 (5 bases). Germline CDR1 and CDR2: SGHNT and YYREEE (reference sequence). The CDR3 length is 15 residues. Trimming removed 4 bases from V and 0 bases from J, with 14 bases in between. Here the CDR3 DNA reads TGTGCCAGCAGCGGCGGACACGCTAACTCCTACGAGCAGTACTTC. It codes for CASSGGHANSYEQYF.

V and J are TRBV6-2 or TRBV6-3 and TRBJ2-7, with 9 bases aligning to TRBD2. CDR1 is MNHEY and CDR2 is SVGEGT in the germline V gene. The V gene end was trimmed by 0 bases and the J gene end by 4 bases; junction bases not matched to a gene: 7. This CDR3 is built from 16 residues. This CDR3 reads CASSYSVSTSGYEQYF. The CDR3 nucleotides read TGTGCCAGCAGTTACTCGGTTAGCACTAGCGGGTACGAGCAGTACTTC.

The rearrangement links TRBV9 to TRBJ1-2, with D uncertain. The CDR3 length is 14 residues. V gave up 7 bases and J gave up 3 bases, with 16 bases separating them. Germline CDR1 reads SGDLS; CDR2 reads YYNGEE. DNA for the CDR3: TGTGCCAGCGCCCAATCTTACGGGTACTATGGCTACACCTTC. Translating it yields CASAQSYGYYGYTF. Combining the CDR3 with reference TRBV9 and TRBJ1-2 gives the whole variable domain DSGVTQTPKHLITATGQRVTLRCSPRSGDLSVYWYQQSLDQGLQFLIQYYNGEERAKGNILERFSAQQFPDLHSELNLSSLELGDSALYFCASAQSYGYYGYTFGSGTRLTVV.

The J gene is TRBJ1-1, the V gene TRBV6-5; D ambiguous. V was clipped by 0 bases and J by 7 bases, with 9 bases between them. Germline CDR1 is MNHEY and CDR2 is SVGAGI. The CDR3 spans 13 residues. The CDR3 loop is CASSYSKRDEAFF. CDR3 DNA sequence: TGTGCCAGCAGTTACTCGAAAAGGGATGAAGCTTTCTTT.

DNA of the CDR3: TGTGCCAGCAGTGAAGCCAGGGGTAGTTATGGCTACACCTTC. Translated: CASSEARGSYGYTF. This chain connects TRBV6-1 to TRBJ1-2; D might be TRBD1 (6 bases). Germline V CDR1 and CDR2: MNHNS, SASEGT. The CDR3 runs 14 residues. V lost 0 bases and J 5 bases, leaving 10 bases between the germline ends.

The V call is TRBV29-1, the J call TRBJ2-5; 7 bases align to TRBD1. The CDR3 extends over 10 amino acids. V lost 7 bases and J lost 4; bases outside the gene matches: 0. Germline CDR1 SQVTM, CDR2 ANQGSEA. The CDR3 protein is CSAGGETQYF. The CDR3 nucleotides are TGCAGCGCAGGGGGAGAGACCCAGTACTTC.

This clone was recorded a few times. The V and J genes are TRBV2 and TRBJ2-1; 7 bases line up with TRBD2. The CDR3 spans 16 residues. With 8 bases clipped from V and 8 bases from J, the junction kept 18 bases outside the gene matches. In germline, CDR1 is SNHLY, CDR2 FYNNEI. This CDR3 reads CASPTPWGGGSYEQFF. The DNA of the CDR3 is TGTGCCAGCCCTACCCCTTGGGGGGGAGGGAGCTATGAGCAGTTCTTC.

This chain links TRBV6-4 with TRBJ2-3; a weak D match, TRBD2 (6 bases). The CDR3 length is 18 residues. CDR1 is MRHNA, CDR2 SNTAGT, per germline. Trimming pared 3 bases from V and 0 bases from J, leaving 19 bases between. CDR3 in amino acids: CASSESPAQRASTDTQYF. CDR3 coding DNA: TGTGCCAGCAGTGAGTCCCCTGCGCAGCGGGCTAGCACAGATACGCAGTATTTT.

This rearrangement joins TRBV2 to TRBJ1-5; possible D gene TRBD1, 6 bases. V gave up 4 bases and J gave up 6 bases, with 13 bases separating them. The CDR3 length is 14 residues. The germline CDR1 and CDR2 sequences are SNHLY and FYNNEI. The CDR3 region is CASSAGDRIQPQHF. DNA of the CDR3: TGTGCCAGCAGTGCTGGTGACAGGATTCAGCCCCAGCATTTT.

J is TRBJ1-2 and V is TRBV6-2 or TRBV6-3; 9 bases map to TRBD1. The V gene end was trimmed by 2 bases and the J gene end by 4 bases; junction bases not matched to a gene: 8. Germline CDR1 MNHEY, CDR2 SVGEGT. The CDR3 is made up of 16 amino acids. The CDR3 DNA follows: TGTGCCAGCAGTTACCCCAGGGACAGGGTGACCTATGGCTACACCTTC. This translates into CASSYPRDRVTYGYTF.

The chain couples TRBV24-1 to TRBJ2-1; 7 bases map to TRBD1. CDR3 length: 17 residues. V lost 0 bases, J lost 7 bases, and 11 bases stayed unmatched. Germline lookup yields CDR1 KGHDR and CDR2 SFDVKD. CDR3 residues: CATSDLSPGTETNEQFF. In nucleotides, the CDR3 is TGTGCCACCAGTGATTTGTCCCCCGGGACAGAAACTAATGAGCAGTTCTTC.

The gene calls are TRBV19 and TRBJ2-5, with D possibly being TRBD1 (6 bases). This CDR3 has 13 residues. CDR1 and CDR2 from the germline V gene are LNHDA and SQIVND (reference sequence). Trimming took 0 bases from V and 5 from J, leaving 7 bases between them. DNA for the CDR3: TGTGCCAGTAGTATAGATCAGGGGGAGACCCAGTACTTC. Its protein product is CASSIDQGETQYF.

The chain carries TRBV29-1 and TRBJ1-4; D gene ambiguous. The CDR3 runs to 13 residues. The ends were cut back, 6 bases at V and 7 bases at J, with 15 bases in the middle. The germline CDR1 and CDR2 sequences are SQVTM and ANQGSEA. The CDR3 spells CSVSEAVFEKLFF. DNA for the CDR3: TGCAGCGTGAGCGAAGCGGTGTTTGAAAAACTGTTTTTT.